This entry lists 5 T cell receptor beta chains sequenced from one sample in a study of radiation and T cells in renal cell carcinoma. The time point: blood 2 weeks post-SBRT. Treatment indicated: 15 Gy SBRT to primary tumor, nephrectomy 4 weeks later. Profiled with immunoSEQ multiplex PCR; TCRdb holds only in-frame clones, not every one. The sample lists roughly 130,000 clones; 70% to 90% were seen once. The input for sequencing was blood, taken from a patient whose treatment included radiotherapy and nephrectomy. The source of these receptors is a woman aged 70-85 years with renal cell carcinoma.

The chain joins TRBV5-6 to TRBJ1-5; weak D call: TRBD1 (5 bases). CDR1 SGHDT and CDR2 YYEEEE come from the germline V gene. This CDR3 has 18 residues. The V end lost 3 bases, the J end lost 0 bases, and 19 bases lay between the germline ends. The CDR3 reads CASSSRKRGSYSNQPQHF. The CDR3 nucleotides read TGTGCCAGCAGCTCGAGGAAACGGGGGTCCTATAGCAATCAGCCCCAGCATTTT.

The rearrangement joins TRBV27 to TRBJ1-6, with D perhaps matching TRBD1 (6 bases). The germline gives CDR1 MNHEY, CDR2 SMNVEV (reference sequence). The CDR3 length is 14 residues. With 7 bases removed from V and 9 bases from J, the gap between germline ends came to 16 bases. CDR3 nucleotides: TGTGCCAGCACTAGGGGGGACGTAAGTTCACCCCTCCACTTT. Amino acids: CASTRGDVSSPLHF.

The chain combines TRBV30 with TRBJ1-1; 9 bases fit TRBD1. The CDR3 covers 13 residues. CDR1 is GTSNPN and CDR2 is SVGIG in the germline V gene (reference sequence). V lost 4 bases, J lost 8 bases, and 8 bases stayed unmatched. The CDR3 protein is CAWKKQGASEAFF. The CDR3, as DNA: TGTGCCTGGAAGAAACAGGGGGCTTCAGAAGCTTTCTTT.

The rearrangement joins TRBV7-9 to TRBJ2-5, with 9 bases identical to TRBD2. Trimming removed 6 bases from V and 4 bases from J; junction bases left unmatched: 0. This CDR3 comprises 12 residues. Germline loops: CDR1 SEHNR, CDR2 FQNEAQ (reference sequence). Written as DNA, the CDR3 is TGTGCCAGCAGGCGGGGGGGAGAGACCCAGTACTTC. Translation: CASRRGGETQYF.

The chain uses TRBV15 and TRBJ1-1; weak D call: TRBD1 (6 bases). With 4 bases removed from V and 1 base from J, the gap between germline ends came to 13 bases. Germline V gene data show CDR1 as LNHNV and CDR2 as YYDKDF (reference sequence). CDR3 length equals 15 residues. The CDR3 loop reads CATSTAGTRNTEAFF. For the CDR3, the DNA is TGTGCCACCAGCACGGCCGGGACAAGGAACACTGAAGCTTTCTTT.